The rows below give T cell receptor beta chains drawn from one sample of a study of blood T cells in healthy people across ages. One entry per CDR3 protein results from TCRdb running MiXCR on the 5' RACE reads. Of about 1 million distinct CDR3 sequences in the sample, more than 40% were seen once. Input material: blood. Source of these receptors: a woman between 55 and 75 years old in good health. CDR3s leave out the opening cysteine and the closing phenylalanine or tryptophan.

V gene	J gene	CDR3 protein
TRBV20-1	TRBJ2-1	SAALQDKQF
TRBV7-9	TRBJ2-7	ASSLDLGTRSYEQY
TRBV20-1	TRBJ2-1	SAKGGLGAMGHNEQF
TRBV25-1	TRBJ1-1	ASSELSVNTEAF
TRBV20-1	TRBJ2-1	SAISGSNHNEQF
TRBV20-1	TRBJ2-7	SGRAGLLYEQY
TRBV29-1	TRBJ2-1	SVAGTQGSSYNEQF
TRBV10-3	TRBJ2-7	AISESDHYEQY
TRBV29-1	TRBJ2-3	SVDPMSGADTQY
TRBV20-1	TRBJ2-3	SARLGGDTQY
TRBV5-1	TRBJ1-2	ASSIRRGYGYT
TRBV7-9	TRBJ2-3	ASSNSGPDTQY
TRBV20-1	TRBJ2-7	SASEGLGPYEQY
TRBV20-1	TRBJ2-1	SARDFSPTGGRAATLEQF
TRBV7-2	TRBJ2-1	ASSRRLNNEQF
TRBV4-2	TRBJ2-7	ASSQGGAYEQY
TRBV29-1	TRBJ2-3	SVEVAGGSADTQY
TRBV27	TRBJ2-3	ASSLSDLGRTDTQY
TRBV4-1	TRBJ2-7	ASSQDPSGLFYEQY
TRBV4-1	TRBJ1-3	ASSQYGQGATGNTIY
TRBV29-1	TRBJ2-1	SGSREGLYNEQF
TRBV11-1	TRBJ2-5	ASSLLAGVVETQY
TRBV2	TRBJ2-1	ASCSLAGGGNEQF
TRBV5-6	TRBJ2-1	ASSLLGGRSGYNEQF
TRBV28	TRBJ2-4	ASSFKGAKAKNIQY
TRBV2	TRBJ1-1	ASAPRPFDIATEAF
TRBV5-6	TRBJ2-7	ASSFRDRGISAEQY
TRBV4-1	TRBJ2-7	ASSRPPGDTDYEQY
TRBV28	TRBJ2-1	ASSYPLGLNEQF
TRBV2	TRBJ1-2	ASRPQGGTNYGYT